These 8 T cell receptor beta chains share one sample of origin, sequenced in a study of shared clonotypes between healthy human individuals. Sequencing used immunoSEQ multiplex PCR; TCRdb keeps in-frame clones, though not all of them. The sample consists of 2 million to 2.5 million clones, 80% to 95% of them appearing once. Sample: naive CD4+ T cells from PBMCs. Subset of the sample: CD45RA+ positively selected. The source is a man younger than 35 in good health. Some clones in this sample may be carry-over from other donors' samples.

A word on this clone: The same CDR3 is also encoded by other DNA sequences in this sample. The V call is TRBV18, the J call TRBJ2-5, with no clear D. Germline V gene sequence: CDR1 KGHSH, CDR2 LQKENI. Trimming took off 4 bases at V and 4 bases at J, with 7 bases between the two ends. This CDR3 contains 12 residues. CDR3 region: CASSQDRETQYF. DNA for the CDR3: TGTGCCAGCTCACAGGACCGAGAGACCCAGTACTTC.

The gene calls are TRBV14 and TRBJ2-1; TRBD1 might be the D (6 bases). The V and J ends lost 5 bases and 1 base respectively, with 12 bases between them. CDR1 SGHDN and CDR2 FVKESK come from the germline V gene. The CDR3 is 15 residues long. The CDR3 sequence: CASSGWQGSYNEQFF. DNA for the CDR3: TGTGCCAGCAGCGGTTGGCAGGGGTCCTACAATGAGCAGTTCTTC.

This rearrangement joins TRBV18 to TRBJ1-2; D is uncertain. Germline CDR1 and CDR2: KGHSH and LQKENI. This CDR3 region has 15 residues. V was cut by 6 bases and J by 4 bases, with 18 bases left in between. The CDR3 coding sequence is TGTGCCAGCTCCCATGAAGCCGCCCCGCTCTATGGCTACACCTTC. Its translation is CASSHEAAPLYGYTF.

The chain combines TRBV30 with TRBJ2-2, with D uncertain. Trimming took 2 bases from V and 7 from J, leaving 5 bases between them. This CDR3 spans 11 amino acids. The germline gives CDR1 GTSNPN, CDR2 SVGIG (reference sequence). CDR3: CAWSTRGELFF. CDR3 DNA: TGTGCCTGGAGTACGCGCGGGGAGCTGTTTTTT.

The CDR3 reads CASSPRVAGVSDTQYF. The CDR3 DNA is TGTGCCAGCTCACCTCGCGTAGCGGGAGTATCAGATACGCAGTATTTT. The chain uses TRBV18 and TRBJ2-3, with 9 bases lining up with TRBD2. Trimming cost V 3 bases and J 4 bases; bases outside gene matches: 8. The CDR3 is made up of 16 amino acids. Germline V gene lookup returns CDR1 KGHSH and CDR2 LQKENI. Looking up the rest from reference TRBV18 and TRBJ2-3 gives the full variable domain: NAGVMQNPRHLVRRRGQEARLRCSPMKGHSHVYWYRQLPEEGLKFMVYLQKENIIDESGMPKERFSAEFPKEGPSILRIQQVVRGDSAAYFCASSPRVAGVSDTQYFGPGTRLTVL.

This sequence joins TRBV7-2 and TRBJ1-2, with 10 bases fitting TRBD1. The CDR3 is 17 residues long. V shed 4 bases and J 4 bases; nucleotides not matched to a gene: 12. Germline CDR1 reads SGHTA; CDR2 reads FQGNSA. Here the CDR3 DNA reads TGTGCCAGCAGCTCGGACGTGACAGGGGGCGCAAGCTATGGCTACACCTTC. Translation: CASSSDVTGGASYGYTF. The full variable domain, completed using reference TRBV7-2 and TRBJ1-2, is GAGVSQSPSNKVTEKGKDVELRCDPISGHTALYWYRQSLGQGLEFLIYFQGNSAPDKSGLPSDRFSAERTGGSVSTLTIQRTQQEDSAVYLCASSSDVTGGASYGYTFGSGTRLTVV.

The chain combines TRBV4-1 with TRBJ1-2, with D perhaps matching TRBD1 (5 bases). Germline V gives CDR1 MGHRA, CDR2 YSYEKL. This CDR3 is 15 amino acids long. The ends were cut back, 0 bases at V and 4 bases at J, with 12 bases in the middle. The CDR3 loop reads CASSQDYRQPYGYTF. For the CDR3, the DNA is TGCGCCAGCAGCCAAGATTACAGGCAACCCTATGGCTACACCTTC.

A word on this clone: Within the sample, other DNA sequences also encode this same CDR3. This rearrangement joins TRBV5-1 to TRBJ1-4, with D maybe TRBD1 (6 bases). CDR3 length: 14 residues. Germline assignment: CDR1 SGHRS and CDR2 YFSETQ. Trimming shortened V by 0 bases and J by 8 bases, and 11 bases separated the two germline ends. The CDR3 is CASSLEGGREKLFF. Here the CDR3 DNA reads TGCGCCAGCAGCTTGGAGGGGGGCCGGGAAAAACTGTTTTTT.